This T cell receptor beta chain was sequenced for a study of cytomegalovirus exposure and HLA in healthy donors (dated by TCRdb to about 2017). Regarding the study in general: In an earlier analysis of around 540 of the donors, approximately 300 Gb of sequence data and 100 million or so unique TCR beta sequences from about 180 million T cells were reported. An earlier analysis of approximately 500 of the donors applied high-throughput TCR beta sequencing to assess whether each TCR beta V gene segment acted as functional or pseudogenic. A later analysis re-analyzed previously published TCR beta repertoires from several hundred donors and added high-resolution HLA genotyping to study TCR occurrence patterns. The genetic ancestry cluster associated with self-reported Caucasian donors included roughly four fifths of the roughly 380 genotyped donors. In the later analysis, no new phenotypic data were used to find candidate immune exposures; instead, reliance was placed on TCR beta sequences and their occurrence across donors. An early release covering more than 500 HLA-typed donors comprised about 320 gigabases of sequencing data and 85 million or so unique TCR sequences. All discovery cohort repertoires had been generated on a single sequencing platform. About 5 DR-DQ haplotypes were handled as single units for association and clustering, since linkage in the cohort was strong. The study aimed to test whether cataloging public T cell receptors could reveal signatures of past pathogen exposure. The number of typed donors differed by locus: roughly 629-640 for A, B, C, DRB1 and DQB1; about 520 for DQA1; some 590 for DPA1; and around 450 for DPB1. The T cell repertoires of 700 or so subjects were profiled by immunosequencing and related to cytomegalovirus serostatus. Donor age, sex, ethnicity and CMV serostatus were collected together with the repertoire data. HLA typing covered class I and class II loci at four-digit resolution. Genome-wide SNP genotypes for about three fifths of the roughly 700 donors were used in a later genetic analysis, which treated that subset as a discovery cohort. On average, around 240,000 unique TCR beta nucleotide sequences were sequenced per donor among 398 genotyped donors of the cohort, with roughly a sixth of those sequences being non-productive. To predict cytomegalovirus infection status, the study brought together high-throughput TCR immunosequencing, statistical association of individual TCRs with disease status, and machine learning. A separate validation cohort of roughly 130 different subjects was used in addition to the roughly 670-subject first cohort. Broader findings and caveats from the paper: In a later analysis, TCR association rates were found to vary across HLA loci, with the most associated TCRs seen for DRB1 alleles and the fewest for HLA-C alleles. It was suggested by the authors that the approach could potentially be generalized to other disease states and immunological phenotypes. In a later analysis, more than 15,000 TCR beta sequences were associated with specific HLA alleles at a false discovery rate of 0.05. Some IMGT-functional V segments, including TRBV6-2 and TRBV6-3, could not be told apart with the 87-base-pair reads, so those segments were excluded. A later analysis reported that several top co-occurrence clusters appeared linked to parvovirus B19, influenza, CMV and Epstein-Barr virus. In an earlier analysis of some 540 of the donors, most TCR beta V segments appeared in productive rearrangements about 90% or about 30% of the time, broadly matching IMGT annotations. Immune exposure information for the cohort was limited to CMV serostatus. A cluster of highly shared sequence variants was judged likely to represent a technical artifact of the sequencing pipeline. This cohort had only TCR beta chains sequenced, and the lack of alpha or paired-chain data limited which features could be detected. An association between a missense DCLRE1C variant and V-gene and J-gene trimming of TCR beta chains was found in a later genetic analysis and replicated in an independent cohort. Most TCR sequences were seen in very few donors, while some public TCRs were found in many individuals. Because counts were too low, about 15 rarely observed V segments, including chromosome 9 orphons, were left out of the earlier analysis of several hundred of the donors. Because some donors lacked HLA typing at each locus, the association tests relied only on the typed subset. In a later analysis, HLA-associated TCR beta chains showed more clonal expansion and lower generation probabilities than non-associated chains that were equally common. The classifier was reported to diagnose cytomegalovirus status with high specificity and sensitivity in both the original cohort and the validation cohort. Correlated functional status among segregating V segments might be attributable to linkage disequilibrium, but an unknown experimental factor could not be ruled out. The presence/absence analyses assumed that sequencing depth was roughly uniform across donors, and that assumption may not be true. In the study, about 150 TCR beta chains were listed as associated with cytomegalovirus. In vitro tests confirmed that a few of the cytomegalovirus-associated TCR beta chains recognize cytomegalovirus antigens. When HLA alleles, especially DR and DQ, strongly co-occurred, attributing TCR associations to individual alleles was difficult. A further reported finding was that TCR beta sequences accurately predicted the HLA-A and HLA-B alleles for most subjects in the first cohort. According to a later genetic analysis, donors in an Asian-associated ancestry cluster had fewer N-insertions in productive TCRs than the approximately 630-donor mean. Most CMV-associated TCR beta chains appeared to be HLA-restricted in a later analysis, and the HLA associations seemed to be driven largely by CMV exposure.

Compared with germline, V lacks 4 bases and J lacks 5 bases; bases without a gene match: 9. From a lookup of the germline V gene, CDR1 and CDR2 are SGHDT and YYEEEE. The CDR3, from cysteine to phenylalanine, totals 15 residues. Only the CDR3 DNA is retained, 45 bases long and in frame from the first base. Turning to this clone: Its antigen specificity is not known. Base qualities are not provided; no much larger clone lies one nucleotide away.

In total, 666 healthy bone marrow donors made up the cohort. At the time of sampling, all cohort members were nominally healthy, though unrecorded immune exposures were likely present. The donor was CMV seronegative and belonged to the group of 352 seronegative cohort members. A peripheral blood sample was collected from each donor, and TCR beta sequencing was performed on peripheral blood mononuclear cells. The Qiagen DNeasy Blood Extraction Kit was used to extract genomic DNA from the blood cell samples. The method behind the library was the immunoSEQ multiplex PCR assay. For the multiplex PCR, a mixture combining 60 forward primers for TCR Vbeta segments and 13 reverse primers for TCR Jbeta segments was used. A multiplex PCR assay on genomic DNA amplified the CDR3 region of rearranged TCR beta genes. The amplified TCR beta libraries were sequenced on the Illumina HiSeq System as 87-base-pair reads. Turning to the authors' computational methods: A later analysis tallied tens of millions of unique TCR beta chains across the 550 to 850 repertoires, and some 12 million of those chains were shared by two or more donors. Raw reads were error-corrected and collapsed into unique sequences with a nearest-neighbor algorithm that merged closely related sequences to remove PCR and sequencing errors. V, D and J gene segments were assigned by aligning CDR3 sequences to IMGT reference sequences. For a sequence to be retained, at least a six-nucleotide match to both a V gene segment and a J gene segment was required. Rearrangements were classified as productive when the CDR3 lacked stop codons and remained in frame with V and J, and all other rearrangements were classified as non-productive. Following IMGT convention, CDR3 was defined as the stretch from the second conserved V-encoded cysteine up to the conserved J-encoded phenylalanine. Sequences without an unambiguous match to a single V gene segment were excluded from the earlier analysis of several hundred of the donors. In an earlier analysis of 500 to 750 of the donors, V segments were called functional above 56.7% productive rearrangements and were called segregating when the between-donor standard deviation exceeded 5%. A statistical classification framework was built to diagnose cytomegalovirus status from the catalog of TCR beta chain sequences. V and J gene assignment, in a later analysis, came from comparing TCR nucleotide sequences with IMGT/GENE-DB human TR gene sequences. A later analysis assigned CDR3 sequences and most-parsimonious VDJ recombination scenarios with the TCRdist pipeline. In a later analysis, every TCR beta chain was defined by the combination of its CDR3 amino acid sequence and its V-gene family, and reads without a unique V-gene family were dropped. In a later analysis, 450 to 600 highly shared, low-generation-probability nucleotide sequences were removed to address suspected cross-contamination and a sequencing artifact. A later analysis calculated a clonal expansion index for each public chain from normalized within-repertoire ranks of inferred template counts. In a later analysis, generation probabilities were computed with a VDJ recombination model fitted to out-of-frame rearrangements, and the resulting probabilities were checked against IGoR. In a later analysis, hypergeometric tests were used to score TCR-TCR, TCR-HLA and TCR-CMV co-occurrence, with a repertoire-size bias correction applied to TCR pairs. False discovery rates were estimated in a later analysis by permuting HLA or CMV assignments 20 times. In a later analysis, co-occurring TCRs were grouped using DBSCAN, with TCRdist sequence similarity added in when clustering inside HLA-allele-positive subsets. Co-occurrence clustering excluded repertoires with fewer than 30,000 or more than 120,000 public chains, plus five with anomalous nucleotide sharing. What TCRdb holds here is the immuneACCESS table cut down to in-frame rearrangements. Part of the clones is not present; checked against another copy, under half of the missing clones reflect an unresolved V gene, and the others are unexplained. V and J calls and clone size are those listed in that table; D and trimming were worked out from the DNA. The table for this sample lists under 200,000 clones; almost 85% of them were counted only once. The top ten clonotypes cover 0.35% to 0.45% of the sample.

The V and J segments used are TRBV5-6 and TRBJ2-5; TRBD1 aligns with 9 central bases. The source material was PBMCs. The source is a boy under 10 years old in good health and CMV-seronegative. The CDR3 sequence is CASSVSGTGFETQYF. Here is the DNA: TGTGCCAGCAGCGTATCCGGGACAGGGTTTGAGACCCAGTACTTC.